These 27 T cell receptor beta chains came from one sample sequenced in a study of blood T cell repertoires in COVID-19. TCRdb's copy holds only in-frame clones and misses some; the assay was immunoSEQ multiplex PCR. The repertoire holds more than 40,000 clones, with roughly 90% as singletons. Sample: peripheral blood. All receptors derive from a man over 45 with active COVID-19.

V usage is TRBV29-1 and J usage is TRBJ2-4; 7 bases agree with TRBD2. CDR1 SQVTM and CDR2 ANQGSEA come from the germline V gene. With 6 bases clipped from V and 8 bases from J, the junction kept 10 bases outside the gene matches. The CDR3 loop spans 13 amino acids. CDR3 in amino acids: CSVGVSGLDIQYF. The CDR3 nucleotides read TGCAGCGTGGGGGTTAGCGGGTTAGACATTCAGTACTTC.

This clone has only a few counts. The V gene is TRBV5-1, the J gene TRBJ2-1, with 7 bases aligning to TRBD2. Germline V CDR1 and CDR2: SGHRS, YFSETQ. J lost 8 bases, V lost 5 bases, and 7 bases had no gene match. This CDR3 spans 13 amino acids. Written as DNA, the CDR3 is TGCGCCAGCAGATGGGAGGGCGTCGATGAGCAGTTCTTC. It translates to CASRWEGVDEQFF.

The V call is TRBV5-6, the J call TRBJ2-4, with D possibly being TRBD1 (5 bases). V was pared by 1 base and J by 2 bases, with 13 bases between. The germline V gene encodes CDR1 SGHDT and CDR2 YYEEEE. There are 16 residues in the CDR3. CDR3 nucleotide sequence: TGTGCCAGCAGCTTGATCAAGGGGTATACCAAAAACATTCAGTACTTC. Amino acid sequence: CASSLIKGYTKNIQYF. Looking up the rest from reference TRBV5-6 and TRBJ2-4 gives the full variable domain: DAGVTQSPTHLIKTRGQQVTLRCSPKSGHDTVSWYQQALGQGPQFIFQYYEEEERQRGNFPDRFSGHQFPNYSSELNVNALLLGDSALYLCASSLIKGYTKNIQYFGAGTRLSVL.

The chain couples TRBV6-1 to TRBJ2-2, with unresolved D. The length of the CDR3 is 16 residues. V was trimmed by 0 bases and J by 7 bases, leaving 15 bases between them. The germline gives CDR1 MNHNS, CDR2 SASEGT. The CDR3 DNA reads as TGTGCCAGCAGTGAAGCCAGAACGGGTCTGATCGGGGAGCTGTTTTTT. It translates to CASSEARTGLIGELFF.

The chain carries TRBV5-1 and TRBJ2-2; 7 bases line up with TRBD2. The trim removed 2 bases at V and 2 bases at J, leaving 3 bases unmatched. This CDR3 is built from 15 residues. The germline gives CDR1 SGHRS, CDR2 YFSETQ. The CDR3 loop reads CASSFTGLNTGELFF. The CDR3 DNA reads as TGCGCCAGCAGCTTCACGGGACTAAACACCGGGGAGCTGTTTTTT.

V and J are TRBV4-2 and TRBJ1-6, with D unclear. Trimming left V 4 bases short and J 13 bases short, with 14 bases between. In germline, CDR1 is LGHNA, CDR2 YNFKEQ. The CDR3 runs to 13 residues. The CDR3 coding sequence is TGTGCCAGCAGCCTGTCGGGGTCGAACCCCCTCCACTTT. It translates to CASSLSGSNPLHF.

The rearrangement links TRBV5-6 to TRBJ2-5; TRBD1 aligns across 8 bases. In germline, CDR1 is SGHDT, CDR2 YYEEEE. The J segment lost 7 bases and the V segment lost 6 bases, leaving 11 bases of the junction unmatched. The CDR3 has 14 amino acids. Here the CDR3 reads CASTSLTGDVTQYF. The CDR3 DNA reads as TGTGCCAGCACGAGCCTGACAGGGGACGTGACCCAGTACTTC.

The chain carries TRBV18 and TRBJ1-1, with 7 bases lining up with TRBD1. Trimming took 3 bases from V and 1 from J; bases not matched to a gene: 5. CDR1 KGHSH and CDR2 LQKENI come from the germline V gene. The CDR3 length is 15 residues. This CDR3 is CASSPRDSGNTEAFF. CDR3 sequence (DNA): TGTGCCAGCTCACCTCGGGACAGCGGGAACACTGAAGCTTTCTTT.

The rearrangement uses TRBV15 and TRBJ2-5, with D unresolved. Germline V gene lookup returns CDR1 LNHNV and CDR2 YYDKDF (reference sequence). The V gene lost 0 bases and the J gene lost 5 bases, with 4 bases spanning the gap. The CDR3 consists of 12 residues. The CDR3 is CATSRDPETQYF. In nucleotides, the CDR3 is TGTGCCACCAGCAGAGATCCGGAGACCCAGTACTTC.

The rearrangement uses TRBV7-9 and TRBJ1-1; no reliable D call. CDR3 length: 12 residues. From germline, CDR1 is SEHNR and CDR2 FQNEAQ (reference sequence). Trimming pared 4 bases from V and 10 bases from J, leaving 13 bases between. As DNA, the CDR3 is TGTGCCAGCAGCTCACTTGGGCTTCCAGCTTTCTTT. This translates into CASSSLGLPAFF.

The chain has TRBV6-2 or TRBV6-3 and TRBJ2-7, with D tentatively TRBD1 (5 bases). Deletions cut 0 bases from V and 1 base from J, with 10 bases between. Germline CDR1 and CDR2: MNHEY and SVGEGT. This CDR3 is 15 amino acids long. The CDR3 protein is CASSYSETVSYEQYV. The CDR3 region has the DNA TGTGCCAGCAGTTACTCAGAGACAGTTTCCTACGAGCAGTACGTC.

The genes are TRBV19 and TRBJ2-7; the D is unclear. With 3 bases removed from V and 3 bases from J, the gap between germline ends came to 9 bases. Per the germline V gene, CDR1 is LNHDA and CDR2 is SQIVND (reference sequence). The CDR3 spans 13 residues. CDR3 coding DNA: TGTGCCAGTAGTATCGCAGAATTCTACGAGCAGTACTTC. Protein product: CASSIAEFYEQYF.

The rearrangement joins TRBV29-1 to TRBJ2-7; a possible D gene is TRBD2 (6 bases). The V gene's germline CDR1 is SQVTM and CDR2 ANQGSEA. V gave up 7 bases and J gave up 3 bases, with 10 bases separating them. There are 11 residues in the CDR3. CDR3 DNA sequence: TGCAGCGGAAGGAGGGACTACGAGCAGTACTTC. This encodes CSGRRDYEQYF.

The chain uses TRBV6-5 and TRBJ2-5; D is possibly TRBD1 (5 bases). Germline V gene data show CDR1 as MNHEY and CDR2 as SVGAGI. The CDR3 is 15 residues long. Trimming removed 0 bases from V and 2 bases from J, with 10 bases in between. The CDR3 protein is CASSYSLQGQETQYF. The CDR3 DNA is TGTGCCAGCAGTTACTCTTTGCAGGGACAAGAGACCCAGTACTTC.

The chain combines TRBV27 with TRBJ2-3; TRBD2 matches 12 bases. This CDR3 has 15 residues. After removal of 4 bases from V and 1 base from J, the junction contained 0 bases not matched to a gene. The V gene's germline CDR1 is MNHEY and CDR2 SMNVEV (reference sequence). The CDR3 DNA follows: TGTGCCAGCAGTTCTAGCGGGGGGGGCACAGATACGCAGTATTTT. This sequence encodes CASSSSGGGTDTQYF.

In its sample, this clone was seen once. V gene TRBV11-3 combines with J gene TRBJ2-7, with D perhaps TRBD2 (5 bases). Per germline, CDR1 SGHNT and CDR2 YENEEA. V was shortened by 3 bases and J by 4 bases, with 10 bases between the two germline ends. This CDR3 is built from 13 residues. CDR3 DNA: TGTGCCAGCAGCTTTAGGACGGGGTACGAGCAGTACGTC. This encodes CASSFRTGYEQYV.

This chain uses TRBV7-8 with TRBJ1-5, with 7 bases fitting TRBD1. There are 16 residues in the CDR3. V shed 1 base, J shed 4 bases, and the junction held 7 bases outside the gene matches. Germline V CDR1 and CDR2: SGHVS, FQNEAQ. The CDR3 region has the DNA TGTGCCAGCAGCTTAGAAGGGCAGGGGGGAAATCAGCCCCAGCATTTT. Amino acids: CASSLEGQGGNQPQHF. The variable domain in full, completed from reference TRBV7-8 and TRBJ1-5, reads GAGVSQSPRYKVAKRGQDVALRCDPISGHVSLFWYQQALGQGPEFLTYFQNEAQLDKSGLPSDRFFAERPEGSVSTLKIQRTQQEDSAVYLCASSLEGQGGNQPQHFGDGTRLSIL.

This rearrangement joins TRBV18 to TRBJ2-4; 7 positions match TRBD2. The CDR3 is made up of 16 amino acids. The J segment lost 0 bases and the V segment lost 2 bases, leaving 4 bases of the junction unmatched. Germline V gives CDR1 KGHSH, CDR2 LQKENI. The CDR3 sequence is CASSPKSGIAKNIQYF. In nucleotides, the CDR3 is TGTGCCAGCTCACCAAAGAGCGGGATAGCCAAAAACATTCAGTACTTC.

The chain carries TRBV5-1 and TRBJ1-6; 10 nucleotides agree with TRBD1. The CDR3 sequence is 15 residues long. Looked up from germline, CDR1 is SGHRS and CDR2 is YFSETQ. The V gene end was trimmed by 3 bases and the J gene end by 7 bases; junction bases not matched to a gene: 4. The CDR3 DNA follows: TGCGCCAGCAGCTCAGGGGGACAGGGGAATTCACCCCTCCACTTT. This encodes CASSSGGQGNSPLHF.

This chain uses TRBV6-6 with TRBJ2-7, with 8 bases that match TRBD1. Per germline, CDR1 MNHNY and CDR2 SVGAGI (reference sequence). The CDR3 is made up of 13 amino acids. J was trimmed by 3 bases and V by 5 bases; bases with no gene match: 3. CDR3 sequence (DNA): TGTGCCAGCAGTACGGGACAGGTCTACGAGCAGTACTTC. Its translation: CASSTGQVYEQYF.

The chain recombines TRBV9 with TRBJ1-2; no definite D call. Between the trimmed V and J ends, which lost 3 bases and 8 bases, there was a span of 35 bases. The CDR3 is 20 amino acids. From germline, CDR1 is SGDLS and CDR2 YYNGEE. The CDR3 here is CASSALTSTPGPVFAWGYTF. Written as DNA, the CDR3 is TGTGCCAGCAGCGCCTTAACCTCGACACCTGGGCCAGTTTTCGCATGGGGCTACACCTTC.

CDR3 residues: CASSSQPGLVTGELFF. In DNA, the CDR3 is TGTGCCAGCAGCTCACAGCCGGGACTCGTGACCGGGGAGCTGTTTTTT. The V gene is TRBV9, the J gene TRBJ2-2, with TRBD2 as a possible D gene (6 bases). Per the germline V gene, CDR1 is SGDLS and CDR2 is YYNGEE. The CDR3 length is 16 residues. V was trimmed by 4 bases and J by 5 bases, leaving 18 bases between them.

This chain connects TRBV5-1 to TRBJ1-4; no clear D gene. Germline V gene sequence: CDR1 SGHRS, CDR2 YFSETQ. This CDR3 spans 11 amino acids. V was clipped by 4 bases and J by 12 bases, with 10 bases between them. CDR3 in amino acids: CASSLGEQLFF. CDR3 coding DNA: TGCGCCAGCAGCCTTGGTGAGCAACTGTTTTTT. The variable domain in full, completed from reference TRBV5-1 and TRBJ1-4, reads KAGVTQTPRYLIKTRGQQVTLSCSPISGHRSVSWYQQTPGQGLQFLFEYFSETQRNKGNFPGRFSGRQFSNSRSEMNVSTLELGDSALYLCASSLGEQLFFGSGTQLSVL.

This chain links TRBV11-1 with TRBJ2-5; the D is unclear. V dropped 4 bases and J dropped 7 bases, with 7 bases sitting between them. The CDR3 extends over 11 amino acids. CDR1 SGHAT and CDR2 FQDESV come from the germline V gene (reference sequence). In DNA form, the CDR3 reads TGTGCCAGCAGCTATTCGGGGACCCAGTACTTC. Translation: CASSYSGTQYF.

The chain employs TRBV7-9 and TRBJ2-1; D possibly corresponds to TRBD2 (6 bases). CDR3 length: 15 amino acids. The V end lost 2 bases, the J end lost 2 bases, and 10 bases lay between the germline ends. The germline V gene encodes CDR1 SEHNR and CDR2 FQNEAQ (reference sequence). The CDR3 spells CASSLLAHTYNEQFF. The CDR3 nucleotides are TGTGCCAGCAGCTTACTAGCGCATACCTACAATGAGCAGTTCTTC.

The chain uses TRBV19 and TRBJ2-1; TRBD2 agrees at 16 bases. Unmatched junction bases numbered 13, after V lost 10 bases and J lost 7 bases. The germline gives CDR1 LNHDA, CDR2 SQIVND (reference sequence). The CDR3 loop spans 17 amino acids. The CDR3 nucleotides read TGTGCCATCCCAAGGGGGACTAGCGGGAGGGTGAGGAATGAGCAGTTCTTC. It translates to CAIPRGTSGRVRNEQFF. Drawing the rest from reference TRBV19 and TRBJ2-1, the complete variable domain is DGGITQSPKYLFRKEGQNVTLSCEQNLNHDAMYWYRQDPGQGLRLIYYSQIVNDFQKGDIAEGYSVSREKKESFPLTVTSAQKNPTAFYLCAIPRGTSGRVRNEQFFGPGTRLTVL.

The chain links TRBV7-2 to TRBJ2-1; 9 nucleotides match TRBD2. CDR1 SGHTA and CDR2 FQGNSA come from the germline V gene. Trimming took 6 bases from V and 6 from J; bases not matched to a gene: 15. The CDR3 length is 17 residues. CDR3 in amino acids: CASSPGGGARLGNEQFF. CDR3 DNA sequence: TGTGCCAGCAGTCCTGGCGGGGGGGCTCGCTTGGGCAATGAGCAGTTCTTC.